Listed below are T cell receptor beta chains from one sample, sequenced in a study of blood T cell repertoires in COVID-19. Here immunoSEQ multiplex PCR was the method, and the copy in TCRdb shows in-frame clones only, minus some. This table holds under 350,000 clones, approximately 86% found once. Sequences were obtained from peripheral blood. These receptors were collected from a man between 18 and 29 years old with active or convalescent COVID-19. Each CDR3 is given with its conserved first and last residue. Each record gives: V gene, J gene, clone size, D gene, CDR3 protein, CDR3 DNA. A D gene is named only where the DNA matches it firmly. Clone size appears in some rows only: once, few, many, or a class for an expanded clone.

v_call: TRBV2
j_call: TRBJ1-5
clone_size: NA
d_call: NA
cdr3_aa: CASNRESNQPQHF
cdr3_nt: TGTGCCAGCAACCGGGAAAGCAATCAGCCCCAGCATTTT

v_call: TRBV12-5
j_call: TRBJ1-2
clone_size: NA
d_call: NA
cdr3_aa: CASGLVQGVGSGYTF
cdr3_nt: TGTGCTAGTGGTTTGGTACAAGGGGTGGGTAGTGGCTACACCTTC

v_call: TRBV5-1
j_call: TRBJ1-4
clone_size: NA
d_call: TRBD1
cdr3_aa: CASSLDRGAEKLFF
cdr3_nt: TGCGCCAGCAGCTTGGACAGGGGAGCTGAAAAACTGTTTTTT

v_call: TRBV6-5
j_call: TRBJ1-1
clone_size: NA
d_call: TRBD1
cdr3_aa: CASRLNRGQSAFF
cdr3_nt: TGTGCCAGCAGACTAAACAGGGGGCAATCAGCTTTCTTT

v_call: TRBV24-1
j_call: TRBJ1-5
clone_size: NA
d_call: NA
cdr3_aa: CATSDRGQPQHF
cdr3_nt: TGTGCCACCAGTGACAGGGGTCAGCCCCAGCATTTT

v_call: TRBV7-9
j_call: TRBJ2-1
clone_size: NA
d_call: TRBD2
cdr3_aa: CASSQTLAGAGNEQFF
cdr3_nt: TGTGCCAGCAGCCAAACCCTAGCGGGAGCCGGTAATGAGCAGTTCTTC

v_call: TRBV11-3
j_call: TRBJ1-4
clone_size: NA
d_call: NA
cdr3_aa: CASSSDWTATNEKLFF
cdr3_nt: TGTGCCAGCAGCTCTGATTGGACTGCTACTAATGAAAAACTGTTTTTT

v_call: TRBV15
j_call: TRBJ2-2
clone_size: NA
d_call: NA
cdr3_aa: CATRYEENTGELFF
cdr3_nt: TGTGCCACCAGGTACGAGGAGAACACCGGGGAGCTGTTTTTT

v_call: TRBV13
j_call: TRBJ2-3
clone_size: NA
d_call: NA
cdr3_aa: CASDPGLADTQYF
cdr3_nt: TGTGCCAGCGACCCAGGGTTGGCAGATACGCAGTATTTT

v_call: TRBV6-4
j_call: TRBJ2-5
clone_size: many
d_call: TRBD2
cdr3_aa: CASSPSSGGQETQYF
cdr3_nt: TGTGCCAGCAGTCCGAGTAGCGGGGGCCAAGAGACCCAGTACTTC

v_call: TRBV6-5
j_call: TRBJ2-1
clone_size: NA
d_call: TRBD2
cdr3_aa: CASSYSSGSWDEQFF
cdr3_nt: TGTGCCAGCAGTTACTCCAGCGGGAGTTGGGATGAGCAGTTCTTC

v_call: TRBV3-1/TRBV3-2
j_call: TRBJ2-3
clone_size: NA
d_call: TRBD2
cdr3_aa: CASTPPGGDTQYF
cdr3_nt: TGTGCCAGCACTCCTCCGGGGGGAGATACGCAGTATTTT

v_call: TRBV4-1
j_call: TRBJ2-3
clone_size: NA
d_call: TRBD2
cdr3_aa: CASSRSGTGTQYF
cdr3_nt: TGCGCCAGCAGCCGAAGCGGGACGGGTACGCAGTATTTT

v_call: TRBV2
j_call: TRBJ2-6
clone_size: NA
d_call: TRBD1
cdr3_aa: CASRDRAGANVLTF
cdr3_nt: TGTGCCAGCAGGGACAGGGCTGGGGCCAACGTCCTGACTTTC

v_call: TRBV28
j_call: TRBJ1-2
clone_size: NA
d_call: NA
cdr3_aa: CASSPPDRLLNYGYTF
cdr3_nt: TGTGCCAGCAGTCCGCCGGACAGACTTCTTAACTATGGCTACACCTTC

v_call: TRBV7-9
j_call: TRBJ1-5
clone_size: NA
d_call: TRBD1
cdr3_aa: CASSPQGGNQPQHF
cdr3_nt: TGTGCCAGCAGCCCCCAGGGGGGTAATCAGCCCCAGCATTTT

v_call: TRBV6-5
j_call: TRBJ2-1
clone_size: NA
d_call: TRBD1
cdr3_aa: CATSGQGWNEQFF
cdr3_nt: TGTGCCACTTCGGGACAGGGTTGGAATGAGCAGTTCTTC

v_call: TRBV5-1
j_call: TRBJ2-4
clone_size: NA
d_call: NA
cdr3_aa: CASGDFGDKNIQYF
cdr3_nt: TGCGCCAGCGGTGACTTCGGGGACAAAAACATTCAGTACTTC

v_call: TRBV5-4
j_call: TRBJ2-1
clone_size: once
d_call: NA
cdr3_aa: CASSLAFSGNEQFF
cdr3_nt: TGTGCCAGCAGCTTGGCATTTTCAGGGAATGAGCAGTTCTTC

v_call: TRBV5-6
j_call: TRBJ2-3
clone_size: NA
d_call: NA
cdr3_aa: CASSFWTPEDTDTQYF
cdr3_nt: TGTGCCAGCAGCTTCTGGACACCAGAAGACACAGATACGCAGTATTTT

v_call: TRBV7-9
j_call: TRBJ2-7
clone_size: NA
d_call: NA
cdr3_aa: CASERAGQSSYEQYF
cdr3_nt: TGTGCCAGCGAAAGGGCGGGACAGAGCTCCTACGAGCAGTACTTC

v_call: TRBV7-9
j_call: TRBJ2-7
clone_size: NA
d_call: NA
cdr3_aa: CASSPDKGLLIF
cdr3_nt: TGTGCCAGCAGCCCCGATAAAGGACTCCTCATCTTC

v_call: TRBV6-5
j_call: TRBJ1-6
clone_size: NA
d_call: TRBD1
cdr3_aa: CASRERQGTPPLHF
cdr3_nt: TGTGCCAGCAGAGAGAGACAGGGGACCCCACCCCTCCACTTT

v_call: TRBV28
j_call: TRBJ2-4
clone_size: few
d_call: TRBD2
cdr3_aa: CASSFLSGTDIQYF
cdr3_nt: TGTGCCAGCAGTTTCCTTAGCGGGACGGACATTCAGTACTTC

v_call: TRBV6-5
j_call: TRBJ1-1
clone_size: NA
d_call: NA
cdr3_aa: CASSPSRTVNTEAFF
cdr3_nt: TGTGCCAGCAGTCCCTCCCGGACAGTAAACACTGAAGCTTTCTTT

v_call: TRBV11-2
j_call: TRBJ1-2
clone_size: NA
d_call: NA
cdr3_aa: CASSAYLDGYTF
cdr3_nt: TGTGCCAGCAGCGCATACTTGGATGGCTACACCTTC

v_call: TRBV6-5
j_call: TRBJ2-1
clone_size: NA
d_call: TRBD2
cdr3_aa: CASRPPGGGAYEQFF
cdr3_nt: TGTGCCAGCAGGCCCCCTGGCGGGGGGGCCTATGAGCAGTTCTTC

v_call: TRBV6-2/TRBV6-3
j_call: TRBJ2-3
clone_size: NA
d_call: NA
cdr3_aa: CASSYEGGGTDTQYF
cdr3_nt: TGTGCCAGCAGTTACGAGGGTGGAGGCACAGATACGCAGTATTTT

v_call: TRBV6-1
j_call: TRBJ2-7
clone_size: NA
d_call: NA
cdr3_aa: CASSEEQGLRYEQYF
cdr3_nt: TGTGCCAGCAGTGAAGAGCAGGGGCTCAGGTACGAGCAGTACTTC

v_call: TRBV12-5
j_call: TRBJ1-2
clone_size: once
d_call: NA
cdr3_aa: CASGATRGYTF
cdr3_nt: TGTGCTAGTGGCGCTACTCGGGGCTACACCTTC

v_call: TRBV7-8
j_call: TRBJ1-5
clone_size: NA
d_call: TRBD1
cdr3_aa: CASSRDRGNQPQHF
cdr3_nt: TGTGCCAGCAGCCGCGACAGGGGCAATCAGCCCCAGCATTTT

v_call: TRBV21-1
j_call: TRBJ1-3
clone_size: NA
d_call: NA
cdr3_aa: CARMDREENTIYF
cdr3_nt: TGTGCCAGAATGGACAGGGAGGAAAACACCATATATTTT

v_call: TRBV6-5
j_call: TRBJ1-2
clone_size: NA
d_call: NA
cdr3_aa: CASSYSRNYGYTF
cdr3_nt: TGTGCCAGCAGTTACTCTCGGAACTATGGCTACACCTTC

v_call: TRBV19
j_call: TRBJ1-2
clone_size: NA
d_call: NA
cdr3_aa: CASEDLGGRDGYTF
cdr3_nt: TGTGCCAGTGAGGATTTGGGGGGGCGAGATGGCTACACCTTC

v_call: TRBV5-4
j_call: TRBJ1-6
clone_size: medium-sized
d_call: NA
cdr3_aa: CASSPVAGAGSPLHF
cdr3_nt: TGTGCCAGCAGCCCTGTTGCGGGGGCTGGTTCACCCCTCCACTTT

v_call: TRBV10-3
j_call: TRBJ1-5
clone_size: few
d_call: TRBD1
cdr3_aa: CAIGKQGDQPQHF
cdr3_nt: TGTGCCATCGGCAAACAGGGGGATCAGCCCCAGCATTTT

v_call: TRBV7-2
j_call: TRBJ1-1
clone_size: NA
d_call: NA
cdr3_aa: CASRLQGSNTEAFF
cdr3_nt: TGTGCCAGCAGGTTACAGGGTTCTAACACTGAAGCTTTCTTT

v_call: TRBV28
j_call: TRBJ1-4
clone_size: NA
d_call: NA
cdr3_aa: CASSPPGGNEKLFF
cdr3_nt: TGTGCCAGCAGTCCACCGGGGGGTAATGAAAAACTGTTTTTT

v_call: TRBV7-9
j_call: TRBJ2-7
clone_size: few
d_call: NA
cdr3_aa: CASSLTDSSYEQYF
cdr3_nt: TGTGCCAGCAGCTTAACGGACAGCTCCTACGAGCAGTACTTC

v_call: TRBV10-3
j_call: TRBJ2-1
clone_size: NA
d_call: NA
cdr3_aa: CAISDPGGLPSYNEQFF
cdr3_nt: TGTGCCATCAGTGACCCAGGGGGGCTCCCTTCCTACAATGAGCAGTTCTTC

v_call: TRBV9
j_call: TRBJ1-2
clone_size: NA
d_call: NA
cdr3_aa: CASSDRGGYTF
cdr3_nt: TGTGCCAGCAGCGATCGCGGAGGCTACACCTTC

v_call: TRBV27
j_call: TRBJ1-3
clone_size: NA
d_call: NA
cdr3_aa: CASSQVLGNTIYF
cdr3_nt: TGTGCCAGCAGTCAGGTACTTGGAAACACCATATATTTT

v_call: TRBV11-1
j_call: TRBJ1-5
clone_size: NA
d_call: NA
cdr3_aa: CASSPNQPQHF
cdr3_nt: TGTGCCAGCAGCCCGAATCAGCCCCAGCATTTT

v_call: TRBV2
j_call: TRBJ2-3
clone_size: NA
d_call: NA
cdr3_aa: CASSEMKVDLVADTQYF
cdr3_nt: TGTGCCAGCAGTGAGATGAAGGTGGACTTAGTGGCAGATACGCAGTATTTT

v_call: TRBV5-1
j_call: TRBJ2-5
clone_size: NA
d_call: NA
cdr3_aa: CASSSNPGFQETQYF
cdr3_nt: TGCGCCAGCAGCTCGAACCCAGGGTTCCAAGAGACCCAGTACTTC

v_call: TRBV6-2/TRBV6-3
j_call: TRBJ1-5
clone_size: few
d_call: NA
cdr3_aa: CASSYGGNQPQHF
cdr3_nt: TGTGCCAGCAGTTACGGCGGGAATCAGCCCCAGCATTTT

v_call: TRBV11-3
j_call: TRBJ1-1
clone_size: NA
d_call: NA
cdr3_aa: CASSLRGLDTEAFF
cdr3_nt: TGTGCCAGCAGCTTACGGGGTCTGGACACTGAAGCTTTCTTT

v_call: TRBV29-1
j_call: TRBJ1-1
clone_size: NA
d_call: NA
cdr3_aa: CSVRRDGVNTEAFF
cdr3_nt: TGCAGCGTTCGACGGGATGGGGTGAACACTGAAGCTTTCTTT

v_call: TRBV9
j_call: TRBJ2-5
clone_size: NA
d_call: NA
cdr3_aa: CASSVDAGFPETQYF
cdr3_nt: TGTGCCAGCAGCGTAGATGCGGGGTTCCCAGAGACCCAGTACTTC

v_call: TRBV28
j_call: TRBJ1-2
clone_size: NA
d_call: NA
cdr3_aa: CASSLPEDYGYTF
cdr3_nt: TGTGCCAGCAGTTTACCAGAGGACTATGGCTACACCTTC

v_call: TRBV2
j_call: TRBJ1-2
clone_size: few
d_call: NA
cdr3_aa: CASSLTDLDGYTF
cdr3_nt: TGTGCCAGCAGCTTGACAGACCTGGATGGCTACACCTTC

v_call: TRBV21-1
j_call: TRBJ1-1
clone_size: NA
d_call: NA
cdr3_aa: CASSSSVNTEAFF
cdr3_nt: TGTGCCAGCAGCTCTTCGGTGAACACTGAAGCTTTCTTT

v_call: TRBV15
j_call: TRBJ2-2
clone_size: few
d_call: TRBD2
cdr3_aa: CATSREREPTGELFF
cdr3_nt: TGTGCCACCAGCAGGGAGCGGGAGCCCACCGGGGAGCTGTTTTTT

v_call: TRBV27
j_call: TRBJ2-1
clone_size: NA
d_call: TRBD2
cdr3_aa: CASSLGGNYNEQFF
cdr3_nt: TGTGCCAGCAGTCTCGGGGGGAACTACAATGAGCAGTTCTTC

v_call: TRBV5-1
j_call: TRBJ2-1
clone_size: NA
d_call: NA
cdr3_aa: CASTGGRNEQFF
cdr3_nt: TGCGCCAGCACAGGTGGGAGGAATGAGCAGTTCTTC

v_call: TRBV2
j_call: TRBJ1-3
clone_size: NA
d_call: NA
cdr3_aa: CASSPLRQVGNTIYF
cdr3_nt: TGTGCCAGCAGTCCCCTCCGTCAGGTCGGAAACACCATATATTTT

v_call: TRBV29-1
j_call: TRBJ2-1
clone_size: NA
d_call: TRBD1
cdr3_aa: CSVEWDRDNEQFF
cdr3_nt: TGCAGCGTTGAGTGGGACAGGGATAATGAGCAGTTCTTC

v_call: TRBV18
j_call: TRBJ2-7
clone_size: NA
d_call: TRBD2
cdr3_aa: CASSPTGLAGVREQYF
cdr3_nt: TGTGCCAGCTCACCGACGGGACTAGCGGGAGTCCGCGAGCAGTACTTC

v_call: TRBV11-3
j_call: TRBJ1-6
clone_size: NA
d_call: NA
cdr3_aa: CASSFGSSPLHF
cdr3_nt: TGTGCCAGCAGCTTTGGGAGTTCACCCCTCCACTTT